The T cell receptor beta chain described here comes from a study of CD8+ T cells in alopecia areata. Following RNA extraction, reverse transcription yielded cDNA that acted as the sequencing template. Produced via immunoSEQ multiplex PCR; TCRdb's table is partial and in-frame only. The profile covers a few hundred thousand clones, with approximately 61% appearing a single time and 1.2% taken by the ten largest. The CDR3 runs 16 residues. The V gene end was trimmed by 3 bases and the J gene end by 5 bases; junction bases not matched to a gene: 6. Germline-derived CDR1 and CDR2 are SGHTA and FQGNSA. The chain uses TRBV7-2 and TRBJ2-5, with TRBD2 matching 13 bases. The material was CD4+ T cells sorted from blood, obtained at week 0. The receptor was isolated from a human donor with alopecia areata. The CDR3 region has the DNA TGTGCCAGCAGCTTCCTATCGGGACTAGCGGGGGAGACCCAGTACTTC. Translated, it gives CASSFLSGLAGETQYF.